Presented here are 18 T cell receptor beta chains from one specimen sequenced in a study of metastatic and nonmetastatic thyroid tumors. Treatment of any kind had been given to no patient before thyroid surgery. TCRdb reassembled clones from the PCR reads with MiXCR. The sample contains tens of thousands of clones, roughly 20% of which appear only once. Sequencing was performed on adjacent normal tissue. All receptors derive from a female donor with papillary thyroid cancer or a benign thyroid nodule (not recorded which). Some clones in this sample may be carry-over from other donors' samples.

V and J are TRBV6-2 or TRBV6-3 and TRBJ1-2; 7 bases map to TRBD1. Germline CDR1 MNHEY, CDR2 SVGEGT. The J segment lost 1 base and the V segment lost 2 bases, leaving 7 bases of the junction unmatched. The CDR3 consists of 16 residues. This CDR3 is CASSYTRQGNNYGYTF. CDR3 coding DNA: TGTGCCAGCAGTTACACCCGACAGGGAAATAACTATGGCTACACCTTC.

This clone was seen many times. The rearrangement uses TRBV7-2 and TRBJ2-7; TRBD2 is a possible D gene (6 bases). This CDR3 has 13 residues. The germline V gene has CDR1 SGHTA and CDR2 FQGNSA. Trimming took off 7 bases at V and 3 bases at J, with 13 bases between the two ends. CDR3 DNA sequence: TGTGCCAGCATGGAGGGAAACAGCTACGAGCAGTACTTC. This translates into CASMEGNSYEQYF.

Within the sample, this clone is medium-sized (0.01 to 0.1%). The V call is TRBV6-1, the J call TRBJ1-1; D gene ambiguous. V lost 2 bases to trimming and J lost 3 bases, with 7 bases between them. The CDR3 spans 13 residues. CDR1 MNHNS and CDR2 SASEGT come from the germline V gene. CDR3 sequence (DNA): TGTGCCAGCAGTGAATCGGCGGACACTGAAGCTTTCTTT. Residues: CASSESADTEAFF.

This clone was counted ten times or more. The V gene is TRBV5-4, the J gene TRBJ2-7; 9 bases fit TRBD2. After removal of 0 bases from V and 5 bases from J, the junction contained 12 bases not matched to a gene. This CDR3 is built from 17 residues. From germline, CDR1 is SGHNT and CDR2 YYREEE (reference sequence). In nucleotides, the CDR3 is TGTGCCAGCAGCTTGGTAGGTGGCGGGAGGGCCTATAACGAGCAGTACTTC. Encoded protein: CASSLVGGGRAYNEQYF.

The gene calls are TRBV12-3 or TRBV12-4 and TRBJ1-6, with no clear D. The CDR3 runs 12 residues. The V end lost 6 bases, the J end lost 4 bases, and 4 bases lay between the germline ends. This CDR3 reads CASSHYNSPLHF. The CDR3 region has the DNA TGTGCCAGCAGCCATTATAATTCACCCCTCCACTTT.

This clone was detected many times. The V gene is TRBV7-6, the J gene TRBJ2-5; 9 bases map to TRBD2. CDR1 and CDR2 from the germline V gene are SGHVS and FNYEAQ. The CDR3 loop spans 16 amino acids. With 5 bases clipped from V and 5 bases from J, the junction kept 12 bases outside the gene matches. The CDR3 DNA is TGTGCCAGCAGCCCCCTGACTAGCGGCTTTTTGGAGACCCAGTACTTC. Translation gives CASSPLTSGFLETQYF.

This clone is categorized as medium-sized. The rearrangement links TRBV24-1 to TRBJ2-1; 8 nucleotides agree with TRBD1. Losses at the gene ends were 3 bases for V and 8 bases for J; bases not matched to a gene: 11. CDR1 is KGHDR and CDR2 is SFDVKD in the germline V gene. The CDR3 consists of 16 residues. The CDR3 sequence: CATSDKSRDRGDEQFF. The CDR3 bases are TGTGCCACCAGTGATAAGTCAAGAGACAGGGGCGATGAGCAGTTCTTC.

This clone has ten or more counts. The chain uses TRBV30 and TRBJ1-5; tentative D call: TRBD1 (5 bases). Trimming removed 1 base at V and 1 base at J, with 8 bases between. The CDR3 is 14 amino acids. Germline V CDR1 and CDR2: GTSNPN, SVGIG (reference sequence). The CDR3 nucleotides read TGTGCCTGGAGTGCGGGGGTGAGCAATCAGCCCCAGCATTTT. Translating it yields CAWSAGVSNQPQHF.

By share, this clone counts as medium-sized (0.01 to 0.1%). The chain carries TRBV27 and TRBJ1-1; 10 bases map to TRBD1. Per germline, CDR1 MNHEY and CDR2 SMNVEV (reference sequence). The CDR3 totals 15 residues. Losses at the gene ends were 4 bases for V and 8 bases for J; bases not matched to a gene: 10. Here the CDR3 DNA reads TGTGCCAGCAGTTCCCCGGGACAGGGGCATGTGGAAGCTTTCTTT. Encoded protein: CASSSPGQGHVEAFF.

As to this clone: One end of the junction varies from germline; a read error may be responsible. Other DNA sequences in this sample translate to the same CDR3. This chain joins TRBV3-1 and TRBJ1-1, with unresolved D. Germline V CDR1 and CDR2: LGHDT, YNNKEL (reference sequence). The CDR3 extends over 12 amino acids. The CDR3 region is CASSQGNTEAFF. As DNA, the CDR3 is TGTGCCAGCAGCCAAGGAAACACTGAGGCTTTCTTC.

In its sample, this clone was seen many times. The genes are TRBV4-3 and TRBJ1-6; maybe TRBD1 (5 bases). The CDR3 loop spans 16 amino acids. Trimming cost V 1 base and J 2 bases, with 9 bases left between them. CDR1 is LGHNA and CDR2 is YSLEER in the germline V gene. CDR3 in DNA: TGCGCCAGCAGCCAAGGTGGGGGGACCTATAATTCACCCCTCCACTTT. It specifies CASSQGGGTYNSPLHF.

The V gene is TRBV6-1, the J gene TRBJ2-1; maybe TRBD2 (6 bases). Trimming took off 8 bases at V and 6 bases at J, with 17 bases between the two ends. Per the germline V gene, CDR1 is MNHNS and CDR2 is SASEGT. The CDR3 has 14 residues. The CDR3, as DNA: TGTGCCAGCCGCGGGGACCCTGGCGGCAATGAGCAGTTCTTC. It encodes CASRGDPGGNEQFF.

This clone was recorded at least ten times. The chain links TRBV20-1 to TRBJ1-2; D gene ambiguous. CDR1 DFQATT and CDR2 SNEGSKA come from the germline V gene (reference sequence). CDR3 length: 13 amino acids. V was pared by 0 bases and J by 8 bases, with 13 bases between. CDR3 bases: TGCAGTGCTAGAGATCGGGAGACCCTAGGCTACACCTTC. Residues: CSARDRETLGYTF.

This clone has just a few counts. A much larger clone is a single base away; this may be a read error. The V gene is TRBV5-4, the J gene TRBJ2-7; 8 bases line up with TRBD2. This CDR3 has 15 residues. The V segment lost 6 bases and the J segment 0 bases; nucleotides outside the gene matches: 8. Germline CDR1 is SGHNT and CDR2 is YYREEE (reference sequence). In DNA, the CDR3 is TGTGCCAGCACCCGGGGGGCGGGAGGCTCCTACGAGCAGTACTTC. Its translation: CASTRGAGGSYEQYF.

This rearrangement joins TRBV11-2 to TRBJ1-3; D is undetermined. Germline V lookup: CDR1 SGHAT, CDR2 FQNNGV. CDR3 size: 13 residues. The V end was cut by 0 bases, the J end by 4 bases, with 4 bases between. The CDR3 reads CASSLDAGNTIYF. The CDR3 DNA follows: TGTGCCAGCAGCTTAGATGCCGGAAACACCATATATTTT.

This clone was counted ten times or more. The genes are TRBV20-1 and TRBJ1-4, with D unclear. V shed 3 bases and J shed 7 bases, with 12 bases lying between them. The CDR3 extends over 13 amino acids. Germline V gives CDR1 DFQATT, CDR2 SNEGSKA (reference sequence). The CDR3 is CSASGEGGEKLFF. The CDR3 DNA follows: TGCAGTGCTAGTGGAGAGGGAGGTGAAAAACTGTTTTTT.

This chain joins TRBV11-1 and TRBJ2-1, with 12 positions matching TRBD2. The CDR3 is 16 residues long. The V gene end was trimmed by 1 base and the J gene end by 6 bases; junction bases not matched to a gene: 4. Germline values: CDR1 SGHAT, CDR2 FQDESV (reference sequence). DNA for the CDR3: TGTGCCAGCAGCTTAGGACTAGCGGGAGCACGCAATGAGCAGTTCTTC. Its translation is CASSLGLAGARNEQFF. Full variable domain (remainder filled in from reference TRBV11-1 and TRBJ2-1): EAEVAQSPRYKITEKSQAVAFWCDPISGHATLYWYRQILGQGPELLVQFQDESVVDDSQLPKDRFSAERLKGVDSTLKIQPAELGDSAMYLCASSLGLAGARNEQFFGPGTRLTVL.

The table lists this clone with many counts. This sequence joins TRBV20-1 and TRBJ2-7; the match to TRBD1 covers 11 bases. This CDR3 has 13 residues. Germline V gene data show CDR1 as DFQATT and CDR2 as SNEGSKA (reference sequence). The V segment lost 5 bases and the J segment 5 bases; nucleotides outside the gene matches: 5. The CDR3: CSAPGTGGNEQYF. The CDR3 bases are TGCAGTGCTCCCGGGACAGGGGGTAACGAGCAGTACTTC.